The 7 T cell receptor beta chains below were found in one sample sequenced in a study of brain T cells in children with intractable seizures. Some clones are missing from TCRdb's copy, which holds only in-frame ones; the method was immunoSEQ multiplex PCR. The sample lists hundreds of thousands of clones, roughly 93% occurring once. Indicated time point: blood from clinic visit 5 months post-surgery; TSC patient then seizure free. The source was peripheral blood, collected less than 6 months after surgery. These receptor sequences come from a boy in the first two years of life with tuberous sclerosis and intractable seizures.

The rearrangement links TRBV5-8 to TRBJ2-1; 7 nucleotides agree with TRBD2. Germline CDR1 and CDR2: SGHTS and YDEGEE. Trimming removed 6 bases from V and 3 bases from J; junction bases left unmatched: 9. This CDR3 region has 15 residues. The CDR3 loop is CASTSRGVHYNEQFF. The CDR3 nucleotides are TGTGCCAGCACTTCCCGGGGGGTTCACTACAATGAGCAGTTCTTC.

The rearrangement joins TRBV4-2 to TRBJ2-3; the match to TRBD1 covers 7 bases. With 4 bases clipped from V and 4 bases from J, the junction kept 5 bases outside the gene matches. The CDR3 is made up of 14 amino acids. Germline V gene data show CDR1 as LGHNA and CDR2 as YNFKEQ. CDR3 nucleotide sequence: TGTGCCAGCAGCCCCGACAGGGTGGCAGATACGCAGTATTTT. Translated, it gives CASSPDRVADTQYF.

This rearrangement joins TRBV20-1 to TRBJ2-5, with D possibly TRBD2 on 5 matching bases. The V end lost 3 bases, the J end lost 2 bases, and 16 bases lay between the germline ends. This CDR3 comprises 15 residues. The germline CDR1 and CDR2 sequences are DFQATT and SNEGSKA (reference sequence). The CDR3 loop reads CSASGRSGSQETQYF. For the CDR3, the DNA is TGCAGTGCTAGTGGTCGGTCGGGGAGTCAAGAGACCCAGTACTTC.

The rearrangement links TRBV23-1 to TRBJ2-6, with D possibly TRBD1 on 6 matching bases. TRBV23-1 is designated an ORF whose function remains uncertain. The CDR3 is 20 amino acids. Trimming cost V 0 bases and J 2 bases, with 20 bases left between them. CDR3 in DNA: TGCGCCAGCAGTCAATCGCTCTTCGGACAGCCCTTTACTGGGGCCAACGTCCTGACTTTC. It codes for CASSQSLFGQPFTGANVLTF.

The J gene is TRBJ2-7, the V gene TRBV3-1 (or the pseudogene TRBV3-2); 7 bases are shared with TRBD2. V lost 1 base to trimming and J lost 5 bases; unmatched junction nucleotides: 5. Per germline, CDR1 LGHDT and CDR2 YNNKEL (reference sequence). The CDR3 runs to 14 residues. For the CDR3, the DNA is TGTGCCAGCAGCCAAGGGACTAGTGTTCACGAGCAGTACTTC. It is translated as CASSQGTSVHEQYF.

The chain combines TRBV14 with TRBJ1-5; D is undetermined. Trimming removed 0 bases at V and 5 bases at J, with 5 bases between. The CDR3 runs 13 residues. Looked up from germline, CDR1 is SGHDN and CDR2 is FVKESK. The CDR3 protein is CASSQEVDQPQHF. CDR3 bases: TGTGCCAGCAGCCAAGAGGTCGATCAGCCCCAGCATTTT.

V usage is TRBV30 and J usage is TRBJ1-2, with 9 bases lining up with TRBD1. CDR1 and CDR2 from the germline V gene are GTSNPN and SVGIG (reference sequence). V shed 2 bases, J shed 3 bases, and the junction held 7 bases outside the gene matches. The length of the CDR3 is 15 residues. The CDR3 reads CAWSPWDREYYGYTF. In DNA, the CDR3 is TGTGCCTGGAGTCCCTGGGACAGGGAGTACTATGGCTACACCTTC.